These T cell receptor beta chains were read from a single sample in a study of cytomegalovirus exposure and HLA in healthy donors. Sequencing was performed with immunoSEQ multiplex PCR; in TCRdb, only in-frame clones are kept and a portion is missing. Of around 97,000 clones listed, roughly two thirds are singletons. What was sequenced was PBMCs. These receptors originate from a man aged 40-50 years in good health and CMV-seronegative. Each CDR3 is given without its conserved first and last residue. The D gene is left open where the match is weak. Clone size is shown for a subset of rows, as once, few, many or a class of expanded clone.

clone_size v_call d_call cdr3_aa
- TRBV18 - ASSRRSQETQY
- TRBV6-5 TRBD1 ASSSTGDKQY
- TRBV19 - ASSIAVTGRNTEAF
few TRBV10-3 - ATGQQGYEQY
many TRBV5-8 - ASSLSASSATGELF
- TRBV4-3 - ASSQDAGVYEQY
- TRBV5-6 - ASSLFTGVANEKLF
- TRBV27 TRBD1 ASSSQGAYVGEQF
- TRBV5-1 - ASSLGGHNEQF
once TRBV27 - ASSSRTVNEKLF
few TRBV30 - AWSVGQSHMDTQY
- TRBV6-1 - ASRVQGFTEAF
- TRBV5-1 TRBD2 ASSLYGGGAGEQY
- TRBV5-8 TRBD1 ASSLFGVGPDRLELY
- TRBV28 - ASSFGGDSGNTIY
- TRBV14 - ASSQAQGFYGYT
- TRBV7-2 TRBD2 ASSLAMTSGGLNTGELF
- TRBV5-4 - ASSLAGKGWDTQY
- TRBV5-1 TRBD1 ASSLGTGAMNTEAF
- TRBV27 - ASSPNSYEQY
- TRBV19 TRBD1 ASSPQGRTEAF
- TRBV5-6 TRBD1 ASSLPPGGAGDTQY
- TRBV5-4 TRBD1 ASSLVAGGEYGYT